This TCR beta chain was retrieved from a study of cytomegalovirus exposure and HLA in healthy donors. Study summary: Prior work identified around 120 million unique TCR beta sequences in 150 million to 200 million T cells.

With respect to this clone: Its target is unknown.

Study conclusions and caveats: The only immune exposure information that was available was CMV serostatus.

Germline CDR1 and CDR2: MNHEY and SMNVEV (reference sequence). The CDR3 covers 16 residues. With V trimmed by 5 bases and J by 8 bases, 13 bases remained unmatched. A multiplex PCR was run with 60 Vbeta primers and 13 Jbeta primers. This table comes from immunoSEQ multiplex PCR, and its TCRdb copy is limited to in-frame clones, with some not included. Of 110,000 to 150,000 clones listed, around 75% were seen once; the top ten hold approximately 3%. Sample: PBMCs. The receptor's source is a female donor in good health and CMV-seronegative. This rearrangement joins TRBV27 to TRBJ1-2, with 11 bases aligning to TRBD1. DNA for the CDR3: TGTGCCAGCAGTGCGGACAGGGGGCGCGCAGTAGAGGGCTACACCTTC. The encoded protein is CASSADRGRAVEGYTF.